A single sample gave rise to the 15 T cell receptor beta chains below, sequenced in a study of cytomegalovirus exposure and HLA in healthy donors (dated by TCRdb to between 2016 and 2019). Libraries came from the immunoSEQ multiplex PCR assay. For the multiplex PCR, a mixture combining 60 forward primers for TCR Vbeta segments and 13 reverse primers for TCR Jbeta segments was used. TCRdb mirrors the immuneACCESS table, restricted to in-frame sequences. Some clones are absent from its copies; in checked studies, under half trace to an unresolved V gene, and the reason for the others is unknown. A total of some 140,000 clones appear in this sample, around four fifths of them only once. The ten largest clones take up approximately 4.8% of the sample. Sequencing was carried out using PBMCs. Receptor source: a man younger than 40 in good health.

As for this clone: The junction departs from the called germline gene at one end, perhaps through a read error. V and J are TRBV7-9 and TRBJ1-1, with D possibly matching TRBD1 (6 bases). The germline gives CDR1 SEHNR, CDR2 FQNEAQ (reference sequence). This CDR3 has 14 residues. CDR3 amino acids: CSSTPGTSNTEAFF. In DNA form, the CDR3 reads TGTTCCAGCACCCCCGGGACATCGAACACTGAAGCTTTCTTT.

V and J are TRBV11-2 and TRBJ1-3; the D is unclear. The CDR3 runs 16 residues. V was cut by 0 bases and J by 2 bases, with 11 bases left in between. The V gene's germline CDR1 is SGHAT and CDR2 FQNNGV. In nucleotides, the CDR3 is TGTGCCAGCAGCTTAGATCTAGGTGGCACTGGAAACACCATATATTTT. Protein sequence: CASSLDLGGTGNTIYF. The full variable domain, rest sourced from reference TRBV11-2 and TRBJ1-3, is EAGVAQSPRYKIIEKRQSVAFWCNPISGHATLYWYQQILGQGPKLLIQFQNNGVVDDSQLPKDRFSAERLKGVDSTLKIQPAKLEDSAVYLCASSLDLGGTGNTIYFGEGSWLTVV.

The chain links TRBV7-6 to TRBJ2-3; 13 positions match TRBD2. In germline, CDR1 is SGHVS, CDR2 FNYEAQ. J gave up 4 bases and V 5 bases, and 9 bases lay outside the gene matches. The CDR3 spans 17 residues. The CDR3 is CASSLGQGLAGADTQYF. In DNA form, the CDR3 reads TGTGCCAGCAGCCTAGGCCAAGGACTAGCGGGAGCAGATACGCAGTATTTT.

The genes are TRBV7-2 and TRBJ1-4, with unresolved D. In germline, CDR1 is SGHTA, CDR2 FQGNSA. The CDR3 is 15 amino acids. V lost 3 bases and J lost 1, with 9 bases in between. The CDR3 DNA is TGTGCCAGCAGCTTGGCACCTAGAACTAATGAAAAACTGTTTTTT. Its translation: CASSLAPRTNEKLFF. Together with reference TRBV7-2 and TRBJ1-4, the CDR3 gives the full variable domain: GAGVSQSPSNKVTEKGKDVELRCDPISGHTALYWYRQSLGQGLEFLIYFQGNSAPDKSGLPSDRFSAERTGGSVSTLTIQRTQQEDSAVYLCASSLAPRTNEKLFFGSGTQLSVL.

This sequence joins TRBV5-4 and TRBJ1-1; unclear D gene. The CDR3 length is 16 residues. CDR1 and CDR2 (germline): SGHNT, YYREEE (reference sequence). The V and J ends lost 0 bases and 3 bases respectively, with 15 bases between them. The CDR3 sequence is CASSLGSRVADTEAFF. The CDR3 bases are TGTGCCAGCAGCTTGGGATCGCGAGTCGCGGACACTGAAGCTTTCTTT.

The chain uses TRBV7-3 and TRBJ2-2; tentatively, D is TRBD2 (5 bases). The CDR3 sequence is 13 residues long. V was pared by 5 bases and J by 4 bases, with 8 bases between. Germline lookup yields CDR1 SGHTA and CDR2 FQGTGA. CDR3 bases: TGTGCCAGCAGCCCGGCGGGCACCGGGGAGCTGTTTTTT. It specifies CASSPAGTGELFF.

J is TRBJ1-1 and V is TRBV7-2, with D maybe TRBD1 (5 bases). CDR1 and CDR2 from the germline V gene are SGHTA and FQGNSA. The CDR3 extends over 14 amino acids. V lost 1 base, J lost 4 bases, and 10 bases lay in between. CDR3 nucleotide sequence: TGTGCCAGCAGCTTAGGGACATCGGGCACTGAAGCTTTCTTT. Amino acid sequence: CASSLGTSGTEAFF.

J is TRBJ2-5 and V is TRBV6-5, with TRBD1 identical over 7 bases. The end of the DNA is better explained by TRBJ2-7, so the J call may be wrong. CDR3 length: 16 amino acids. Germline V gene sequence: CDR1 MNHEY, CDR2 SVGAGI. The CDR3 bases are TGTGCCAGCAGTTACTCCAGCAGGGGGAGATCCTACGAGCAGTACTTC. Translation gives CASSYSSRGRSYEQYF.

The chain uses TRBV15 and TRBJ2-7; no definite D call. CDR1 and CDR2 (germline): LNHNV, YYDKDF (reference sequence). The germline V and J ends were trimmed by 0 bases and 1 base, with 4 bases remaining between them. The CDR3 is 13 amino acids. CDR3 protein: CATSRDTSYEQYF. CDR3 nucleotides: TGTGCCACCAGCAGAGATACTTCCTACGAGCAGTACTTC.

This clone was found once. The chain has TRBV9 and TRBJ2-1; 10 positions agree with TRBD2. Germline V lookup: CDR1 SGDLS, CDR2 YYNGEE. The length of the CDR3 is 15 residues. V gave up 4 bases and J gave up 4 bases; unmatched junction bases: 5. CDR3 nucleotide sequence: TGTGCCAGCAGCCCAAGCGGGAGGGCGTACAATGAGCAGTTCTTC. This sequence encodes CASSPSGRAYNEQFF.

This clone has a single count. This chain connects TRBV6-5 to TRBJ2-7; D perhaps matches TRBD2 (6 bases). Germline CDR1 is MNHEY and CDR2 is SVGAGI. V was trimmed by 6 bases and J by 6 bases, leaving 18 bases between them. The CDR3 is 14 amino acids. CDR3 in DNA: TGTGCCAGCAGCTTTAGCGGCCCCCTTCGCGAGCAGTACTTC. This encodes CASSFSGPLREQYF.

The rearrangement joins TRBV19 to TRBJ2-2; perhaps TRBD1 as D (5 bases). Trimming left V 7 bases short and J 6 bases short, with 18 bases between. CDR3 length: 15 amino acids. Germline lookup yields CDR1 LNHDA and CDR2 SQIVND (reference sequence). The CDR3 is CASTQGTLGAGELFF. The DNA for the CDR3 is TGTGCCAGTACTCAAGGCACCCTAGGGGCCGGGGAGCTGTTTTTT.

J is TRBJ2-2 and V is TRBV4-1, with D possibly being TRBD1 (6 bases). CDR1 is MGHRA, CDR2 YSYEKL, per germline. V was trimmed by 0 bases and J by 7 bases, leaving 12 bases between them. CDR3 length: 15 residues. CDR3 region: CASSQDSTGYGELFF. CDR3 nucleotide sequence: TGCGCCAGCAGCCAAGATAGTACAGGGTACGGGGAGCTGTTTTTT.

The chain couples TRBV28 to TRBJ1-1; D uncertain. Germline V lookup: CDR1 MDHEN, CDR2 SYDVKM. The CDR3 totals 13 residues. Trimming shortened V by 2 bases and J by 3 bases, and 7 bases separated the two germline ends. CDR3 coding DNA: TGTGCCAGCAGTTTAGACTGGTACACTGAAGCTTTCTTT. This translates into CASSLDWYTEAFF.

V gene TRBV6-5 combines with J gene TRBJ2-1; D possibly corresponds to TRBD2 (6 bases). The V end lost 2 bases, the J end lost 0 bases, and 8 bases lay between the germline ends. The CDR3 extends over 15 amino acids. Germline values: CDR1 MNHEY, CDR2 SVGAGI. The CDR3 DNA sequence: TGTGCCAGCAGTTACCTCGGGAGCTCCTACAATGAGCAGTTCTTC. Amino acids: CASSYLGSSYNEQFF.